These 13 T cell receptor beta chains were all obtained from the same sample, sequenced in a study of metastatic and nonmetastatic thyroid tumors. With MiXCR, TCRdb called clones anew from the PCR reads. The sample has about 24,000 clones; around 26% are singletons. All patients were treatment-naive before thyroid surgery. Sequencing was done on a sample of blood. These receptors originate from a male donor with papillary thyroid cancer or a benign thyroid nodule (not recorded which). Some clones in this sample may be carry-over from other donors' samples.

This clone was seen at least ten times. The chain carries TRBV11-3 and TRBJ2-5; TRBD1 matches 7 bases. Germline values: CDR1 SGHNT, CDR2 YENEEA. With 5 bases clipped from V and 2 bases from J, the junction kept 11 bases outside the gene matches. This CDR3 region has 16 residues. The CDR3 region has the DNA TGTGCCAGCAGCCCTGAAGGACAGGACATACAAGAGACCCAGTACTTC. It specifies CASSPEGQDIQETQYF.

This clone was recorded at least ten times. V and J are TRBV20-1 and TRBJ2-5; D perhaps matches TRBD1 (6 bases). The CDR3 loop spans 13 amino acids. CDR1 DFQATT and CDR2 SNEGSKA come from the germline V gene (reference sequence). The CDR3 DNA reads as TGCAGCATAGGTGTCCAGGGGCGAGAGACCCAGTACTTC. It is translated as CSIGVQGRETQYF.

This clone was detected ten times or more. The V and J genes are TRBV29-1 and TRBJ2-3; the D gene is possibly TRBD2 (6 bases). Per germline, CDR1 SQVTM and CDR2 ANQGSEA. The CDR3 totals 13 residues. V lost 7 bases and J lost 3, with 14 bases in between. The CDR3 region is CSADSGGTDTQYF. The CDR3 DNA reads as TGCAGCGCCGATAGCGGCGGAACAGATACGCAGTATTTT.

This clone is categorized as medium-sized (0.01 to 0.1%). The rearrangement uses TRBV20-1 and TRBJ2-7, with D unresolved. Germline values: CDR1 DFQATT, CDR2 SNEGSKA (reference sequence). V shed 2 bases and J shed 2 bases, with 10 bases lying between them. The CDR3 has 13 residues. As DNA, the CDR3 is TGCAGTGCTAGAACCGGGTACACCTACGAGCAGTACTTC. It encodes CSARTGYTYEQYF.

This chain connects TRBV5-1 to TRBJ2-3, with 8 bases fitting TRBD2. The CDR3 sequence is 14 residues long. Germline CDR1 reads SGHRS; CDR2 reads YFSETQ. V dropped 8 bases and J dropped 2; count of bases not matched to a gene: 7. CDR3 coding DNA: TGCGCCAGTTCACTCGGGGGGGACACAGATACGCAGTATTTT. Its protein is CASSLGGDTDTQYF.

This clone turned up a few times. In DNA, the CDR3 is TGTGCCATTTCTATGGCCCCGATCACCTACGAGCAGTACTTC. It yields the protein CAISMAPITYEQYF. This rearrangement joins TRBV19 to TRBJ2-7; D not certain. Per the germline V gene, CDR1 is LNHDA and CDR2 is SQIVND (reference sequence). The CDR3 is 14 amino acids. The V gene lost 10 bases and the J gene lost 2 bases, with 18 bases spanning the gap. Full variable domain (missing parts from reference TRBV19 and TRBJ2-7): DGGITQSPKYLFRKEGQNVTLSCEQNLNHDAMYWYRQDPGQGLRLIYYSQIVNDFQKGDIAEGYSVSREKKESFPLTVTSAQKNPTAFYLCAISMAPITYEQYFGPGTRLTVT.

This clone was observed at least ten times. The chain couples TRBV14 to TRBJ2-1, with 8 bases aligning to TRBD2. The length of the CDR3 is 16 residues. V lost 5 bases to trimming and J lost 4 bases; unmatched junction nucleotides: 10. Germline CDR1 and CDR2: SGHDN and FVKESK. DNA for the CDR3: TGTGCCAGCAGCACCCCAGGGTTAGCGGGATACAATGAGCAGTTCTTC. This encodes CASSTPGLAGYNEQFF.

V gene TRBV6-1 combines with J gene TRBJ2-2, with a tentative D call TRBD2 (6 bases). From germline, CDR1 is MNHNS and CDR2 SASEGT. Trimming took 3 bases from V and 5 from J, leaving 13 bases between them. The CDR3 has 15 amino acids. The DNA for the CDR3 is TGTGCCAGCAGTGACGGTCGGGGAGGTACCGGGGAGCTGTTTTTT. Amino acids: CASSDGRGGTGELFF.

The J gene is TRBJ1-4, the V gene TRBV5-1, with D possibly TRBD1 on 5 matching bases. V gave up 0 bases and J gave up 5 bases, with 11 bases separating them. Germline-derived CDR1 and CDR2 are SGHRS and YFSETQ. The CDR3 contains 15 residues. DNA of the CDR3: TGCGCCAGCAGCTTGGTGGGGACCCCAAATGAAAAACTGTTTTTT. This encodes CASSLVGTPNEKLFF. Complete variable domain (other parts from reference TRBV5-1 and TRBJ1-4): KAGVTQTPRYLIKTRGQQVTLSCSPISGHRSVSWYQQTPGQGLQFLFEYFSETQRNKGNFPGRFSGRQFSNSRSEMNVSTLELGDSALYLCASSLVGTPNEKLFFGSGTQLSVL.

Ten or more counts support this clone. An end of the junction differs from the germline gene, which may be a read error. The J gene is TRBJ1-4, the V gene TRBV3-1; TRBD1 might be the D (6 bases). Germline assignment: CDR1 LGHDT and CDR2 YNNKEL (reference sequence). CDR3 length: 16 residues. The CDR3 coding sequence is TGTGCCAGCAGCCAAGATTTCGGTCAGGGGAATGAAGAACTGTTTTTT. This encodes CASSQDFGQGNEELFF.

The V and J genes are TRBV28 and TRBJ2-7; the D is unclear. Germline V gene data show CDR1 as MDHEN and CDR2 as SYDVKM. The CDR3 totals 13 residues. Trimming pared 7 bases from V and 5 bases from J, leaving 15 bases between. The CDR3 DNA reads as TGTGCCAGCATTTTGTCCCTACGGAACGAGCAGTACTTC. This encodes CASILSLRNEQYF.

In this sample, this clone is medium-sized. This chain uses TRBV4-3 with TRBJ2-5, with no clear D. V shed 4 bases and J shed 2 bases, with 8 bases lying between them. The CDR3 is 13 amino acids. CDR1 is LGHNA, CDR2 YSLEER, per germline. The CDR3 nucleotides read TGCGCCAGCAGCCGAACTTGGCAAGAGACCCAGTACTTC. As protein: CASSRTWQETQYF.

At least ten counts were recorded for this clone. Other DNA sequences from this sample encode an identical CDR3 as well. The rearrangement links TRBV10-3 to TRBJ1-5, with D possibly being TRBD1 (5 bases). V gave up 4 bases and J gave up 7 bases, with 14 bases separating them. The CDR3 sequence is 14 residues long. Germline V lookup: CDR1 ENHRY, CDR2 SYGVKD. CDR3 amino acids: CAISAGTGGQPQHF. The CDR3 DNA is TGTGCCATCAGTGCCGGGACGGGGGGACAGCCCCAGCATTTT.